These 8 T cell receptor beta chains were all obtained from the same sample, sequenced in a study of T cells in women clearing cervical HPV infection. The protocol was immunoSEQ multiplex PCR, while the TCRdb copy is restricted to in-frame clones and leaves out a portion. The sample is made up of about 39,000 clones, and the top ten hold about 5% of it. Material for sequencing was blood buffy coat. The receptors were gathered from a woman between 18 and 70 years old with a cervical HPV16 infection that either progressed to CIN3+ or cleared (not recorded which).

Notes on this clone: The observed sequence ends 3 residues before the CDR3 terminus, with the missing tail filled in from the germline J gene. The J gene is TRBJ2-2, the V gene TRBV7-8, with 8 bases that match TRBD2. Germline assignment: CDR1 SGHVS and CDR2 FQNEAQ. Trimming took 4 bases from V and 3 from J; bases not matched to a gene: 1. The length of the CDR3 is 14 residues. CDR3 residues: CASSSGGYTGELFF. The sequenced part of the CDR3 DNA is TGTGCCAGCAGCTCGGGGGGGTACACCGGGGAG.

A word on this clone: The DNA ends 3 residues before the CDR3 does, and the rest of the CDR3 is filled in from the germline J gene. The chain has TRBV19 and TRBJ2-7; 10 nucleotides agree with TRBD1. CDR1 and CDR2 (germline): LNHDA, SQIVND (reference sequence). This CDR3 is built from 14 residues. J lost 4 bases, V lost 4 bases, and 4 bases had no gene match. The sequenced part of the CDR3 DNA is TGTGCCAGTAGTAAAGGGACAGGGGTGTACGAG. Translating gives CASSKGTGVYE. The full CDR3 protein reads CASSKGTGVYEQYF.

Regarding this clone: The read finishes 3 residues shy of the CDR3 end, and the germline J gene is used to complete it. This chain connects TRBV11-3 to TRBJ2-3, with 10 bases lining up with TRBD2. Germline lookup yields CDR1 SGHNT and CDR2 YENEEA. This CDR3 spans 15 amino acids. J was trimmed by 8 bases and V by 8 bases; bases with no gene match: 13. CDR3 protein: CASGRSERGGGTQYF. CDR3 DNA (partial): TGTGCCAGCGGGCGGTCCGAGCGGGGGGGCGGTACG.

Note on this clone: Read data end 3 residues before the CDR3 end; the end is taken from the germline J gene. The rearrangement uses TRBV12-3 or TRBV12-4 and TRBJ1-3, with D perhaps matching TRBD1 (5 bases). V lost 7 bases and J lost 0, with 13 bases in between. The CDR3 runs to 15 residues. The DNA read from the CDR3 is TGTGCCAGCACCCCAGGGTCTTTCTCTGGAAACACC. The encoded protein is CASTPGSFSGNT. The CDR3 in full is CASTPGSFSGNTIYF.

CDR3 DNA, as far as it was read: TGCAGTGCTGGGGGGGTAACTAATGAAAAA. Translated: CSAGGVTNEK. The complete CDR3 protein is CSAGGVTNEKLFF. V is TRBV20-1 and J is TRBJ1-4, with a possible D match to TRBD1 (5 bases). The CDR3 is cut off 3 residues early in the read; its end comes from the germline J gene. CDR1 and CDR2 (germline): DFQATT, SNEGSKA (reference sequence). This CDR3 is 13 amino acids long. The V and J ends lost 5 bases and 1 base respectively, with 8 bases between them.

On this clone: The CDR3 end falls 3 residues outside the read, so it is completed with the germline J gene. This chain uses TRBV18 with TRBJ2-2, with D possibly being TRBD1 (6 bases). The CDR3 is made up of 16 amino acids. V was trimmed by 0 bases and J by 6 bases, leaving 14 bases between them. CDR1 and CDR2 from the germline V gene are KGHSH and LQKENI. CDR3 bases read: TGTGCCAGCTCACCACCACACAGGGCGTCAGCCGGGGAG. Protein sequence: CASSPPHRASAGE. The entire CDR3 is CASSPPHRASAGELFF.

Worth noting for this clone: The read ends 3 residues before the CDR3 terminus; that terminus is restored from the germline J gene. The chain joins TRBV5-4 to TRBJ2-7; 7 bases match TRBD1. Losses at the gene ends were 4 bases for V and 4 bases for J; bases not matched to a gene: 5. CDR3 length: 13 residues. The V gene's germline CDR1 is SGHNT and CDR2 YYREEE (reference sequence). CDR3 protein: CASSTDRRYEQYF. The sequenced CDR3 bases are TGTGCCAGCAGCACGGACAGGCGGTACGAG.

To note about this clone: Read sequence stops 3 residues before the CDR3 end, and the germline J gene provides the missing end. The chain couples TRBV19 to TRBJ1-5; 7 bases agree with TRBD1. The V segment lost 6 bases and the J segment 5 bases; nucleotides outside the gene matches: 7. The CDR3 sequence is 14 residues long. CDR1 LNHDA and CDR2 SQIVND come from the germline V gene (reference sequence). CDR3 bases read: TGTGCCAGTAGCCCGACAGGGCCCGATCAGCCC. It yields the protein CASSPTGPDQP. The CDR3 in full is CASSPTGPDQPQHF.